This T cell receptor (beta chain) came from a study of shared clonotypes between healthy human individuals. On the study more broadly: CD4 naive and CD4 memory each took three plates per donor, while CD8 naive took two and CD8 memory one. Study conclusions and caveats: Generation of non-shared clonotypes was less probable than generation of clonotypes shared by all four donors. The study drew on few donors, limiting represented genetic and exposure-history diversity.

The repertoire was sequenced with immunoSEQ multiplex PCR; TCRdb's copy has only in-frame clones and lacks some. The data hold about 960,000 clones, with around three quarters observed a single time. With respect to this clone: Its antigen is not identified.

There are 15 residues in the CDR3. V dropped 7 bases and J dropped 2 bases, with 15 bases sitting between them. Germline CDR1 MNHEY, CDR2 SVGAGI. The origin of this receptor is a man between 18 and 29 years old in good health. J is TRBJ1-5 and V is TRBV6-5; no clear D gene. The source material was memory CD4+ T cells sorted from blood. Indicated subset: CD45RA-negative fraction. CDR3 coding DNA: TGTGCCAGCACCCTACACCAAGGAGGCAATCAGCCCCAGCATTTT. Translation: CASTLHQGGNQPQHF.